This TCR beta chain originates from a study of T cells after yellow fever vaccination. Overall study results and limits: In post-booster samples, most primary-vaccination clones reappeared (just under 97% CD4, approximately 91% CD8).

This clonotype has only a few counts. What it recognizes is unknown. The CDR3 has 15 amino acids. The V gene's germline CDR1 is SGDLS and CDR2 YYNGEE. V was shortened by 5 bases and J by 6 bases, with 20 bases between the two germline ends. TCRdb re-called the 5' RACE reads through MiXCR, storing one row per CDR3 protein. Of 250,000 to 350,000 distinct CDR3 sequences listed, 6.8% are singletons. The TCR sequence derives from a man aged 18 to 35 who received the YFV17D yellow fever vaccine. V gene TRBV9 combines with J gene TRBJ1-2; D is perhaps TRBD1 (6 bases). Sequencing used PBMCs, obtained approximately 47 days after the first yellow fever vaccination. The CDR3 DNA follows: TGTGCCAGCAGTCTACAGGGACTCCGCAGGGATGGCTACACCTTC. It translates to CASSLQGLRRDGYTF. The variable domain in full, with the rest retrieved from reference TRBV9 and TRBJ1-2, is DSGVTQTPKHLITATGQRVTLRCSPRSGDLSVYWYQQSLDQGLQFLIQYYNGEERAKGNILERFSAQQFPDLHSELNLSSLELGDSALYFCASSLQGLRRDGYTFGSGTRLTVV.